This TCR beta chain originates from a study of T cell changes during pregnancy in multiple sclerosis. Measured with immunoSEQ multiplex PCR; TCRdb has only the in-frame clones, and not every one. The table records about 120,000 clones, 85% to 95% of them present only once. The CDR3 covers 16 residues. Trimming cost V 6 bases and J 3 bases, with 19 bases left between them. Germline V gene data show CDR1 as KGHSH and CDR2 as LQKENI. This material consisted of peripheral blood, taken before pregnancy. This clonotype was obtained from a female donor with multiple sclerosis, enrolled in a pregnancy study. The J gene is TRBJ2-3, the V gene TRBV18; unclear D gene. The DNA for the CDR3 is TGTGCCAGCTCTCCGAACTCACCCGTCTTTACAGATACGCAGTATTTT. Its translation is CASSPNSPVFTDTQYF.